What follows is one T cell receptor (beta chain) and its context. The template for TCR beta VDJ and CDR3 sequence profiling was genomic DNA. TCRdb processed the reads anew with MiXCR; each CDR3 protein has one entry. The top ten hold around 45% of the sample, which has 150,000 or so distinct CDR3 sequences, 60% to 70% seen once. The sample originates from a study of CD8+CD57+ T cells in acquired aplastic anemia. Across the study: The average for DNA from sorted CD4+ and CD8+ cells was roughly 3 ug.

Material for sequencing was sorted CD4+, CD8+, or CD8+CD57+ T cells (not recorded which) from PBMCs. The source is a human donor in good health.

The CDR3 nucleotides are TGTGCCACCGGAGGCAAGAACACCGGGGAGCTGTTTTTT. Protein product: CATGGKNTGELFF. This sequence joins TRBV24-1 and TRBJ2-2; D possibly corresponds to TRBD2 (5 bases). Per germline, CDR1 KGHDR and CDR2 SFDVKD. The germline V and J ends were trimmed by 9 bases and 1 base, with 8 bases remaining between them. CDR3 length equals 13 residues.